This T cell receptor beta chain is from a study of blood T cell repertoires in COVID-19. Study context: In each case, the material was cDNA or gDNA derived from T cells, B-cell-depleted T cells, or PBMCs.

Produced via immunoSEQ multiplex PCR; TCRdb's table is partial and in-frame only. This repertoire shows around 68,000 clones, 80% to 90% found once; its top ten account for about 2.9%. This CDR3 region has 14 residues. Germline V gene data show CDR1 as LGHNA and CDR2 as YSLEER. V shed 3 bases and J 7 bases; nucleotides not matched to a gene: 6. The sequenced material came from peripheral blood. J is TRBJ1-1 and V is TRBV4-3, with 9 bases aligning to TRBD1. This sequence was found in a man aged 45 to 65 with acute or convalescent COVID-19. CDR3 bases: TGCGCCAGCAGCCAGTCGACAGGGGGATATGAAGCTTTCTTT. Translated, it gives CASSQSTGGYEAFF.